The 27 T cell receptor beta chains presented below share a single source sample, sequenced in a study of cytomegalovirus exposure and HLA in healthy donors. PCR involved 60 Vbeta and 13 Jbeta primers. This table comes from immunoSEQ multiplex PCR, and its TCRdb copy is limited to in-frame clones, with some not included. The data hold 110,000 to 150,000 clones, with about 73% observed a single time. Source material: PBMCs. All receptors come from a woman aged 55-69 years in good health and CMV-seropositive.

This clone was counted once. The J gene is TRBJ1-5, the V gene TRBV28; D is unclear. Germline values: CDR1 MDHEN, CDR2 SYDVKM. Trimming shortened V by 3 bases and J by 7 bases, and 4 bases separated the two germline ends. The CDR3 spans 11 residues. The CDR3 coding sequence is TGTGCCAGCAGTTTTCAGCAGCCCCAGCATTTT. Its translation is CASSFQQPQHF.

The CDR3 loop is CASSLESGGGYTF. The CDR3 DNA is TGTGCCAGCAGCTTAGAATCAGGAGGCGGCTACACCTTC. The V and J genes are TRBV7-2 and TRBJ1-2; D is unresolved. Per the germline V gene, CDR1 is SGHTA and CDR2 is FQGNSA. The V and J ends lost 1 base and 8 bases respectively, with 11 bases between them. This CDR3 region has 13 residues. Drawing the rest from reference TRBV7-2 and TRBJ1-2, the complete variable domain is GAGVSQSPSNKVTEKGKDVELRCDPISGHTALYWYRQSLGQGLEFLIYFQGNSAPDKSGLPSDRFSAERTGGSVSTLTIQRTQQEDSAVYLCASSLESGGGYTFGSGTRLTVV.

This clone has a single count. The chain links TRBV7-9 to TRBJ2-5, with D unclear. This CDR3 contains 14 residues. The germline V gene has CDR1 SEHNR and CDR2 FQNEAQ (reference sequence). V lost 5 bases, J lost 1 base, and 11 bases lay in between. DNA for the CDR3: TGTGCCAGCAGCCCCGGCGGCTTCCAAGAGACCCAGTACTTC. Protein product: CASSPGGFQETQYF.

The gene calls are TRBV18 and TRBJ1-1; perhaps TRBD1 as D (6 bases). Germline lookup yields CDR1 KGHSH and CDR2 LQKENI. Deletions cut 8 bases from V and 5 bases from J, with 12 bases between. CDR3 size: 12 residues. CDR3 coding DNA: TGTGCCAGCCAACAGGGAGGGACTGAAGCTTTCTTT. It encodes CASQQGGTEAFF.

This chain links TRBV2 with TRBJ2-2; 7 positions match TRBD2. CDR1 and CDR2 from the germline V gene are SNHLY and FYNNEI. Unmatched junction bases numbered 5, after V lost 6 bases and J lost 1 base. The CDR3 spans 15 residues. The CDR3 is CASSVLALNTGELFF. In DNA form, the CDR3 reads TGTGCCAGCAGCGTACTAGCGCTGAACACCGGGGAGCTGTTTTTT. Based on the CDR3 plus reference TRBV2 and TRBJ2-2, the full variable domain is EPEVTQTPSHQVTQMGQEVILRCVPISNHLYFYWYRQILGQKVEFLVSFYNNEISEKSEIFDDQFSVERPDGSNFTLKIRSTKLEDSAMYFCASSVLALNTGELFFGEGSRLTVL.

The chain uses TRBV10-1 and TRBJ1-1, with TRBD1 matching over 9 bases. The CDR3 sequence is 14 residues long. Germline trimming cut 6 bases from V and 6 bases from J; bases unmatched to any gene: 8. Germline CDR1 is WNHNN and CDR2 is SYGVQD (reference sequence). CDR3: CASSRTGATSEAFF. CDR3 bases: TGCGCCAGCAGCCGGACAGGGGCAACCTCTGAAGCTTTCTTT.

The chain has TRBV15 and TRBJ1-5; TRBD1 is a possible D gene (5 bases). The germline V gene has CDR1 LNHNV and CDR2 YYDKDF (reference sequence). Trimming removed 0 bases at V and 9 bases at J, with 12 bases between. CDR3 size: 14 residues. The CDR3 nucleotides read TGTGCCACCAGCAGAGATAAAGGGGTCGGGCCCCAGCATTTT. Amino acids: CATSRDKGVGPQHF.

The V gene is TRBV28, the J gene TRBJ1-2; tentatively, D is TRBD1 (5 bases). The germline gives CDR1 MDHEN, CDR2 SYDVKM. The CDR3 is made up of 15 amino acids. V was cut by 5 bases and J by 1 base, with 14 bases left in between. The CDR3 sequence is CASSLLGQGNYGYTF. CDR3 DNA sequence: TGTGCCAGCAGTCTCCTCGGGCAGGGTAACTATGGCTACACCTTC.

This clone was detected once. The chain is built from TRBV5-1 and TRBJ1-1, with D tentatively TRBD1 (5 bases). The germline gives CDR1 SGHRS, CDR2 YFSETQ. Trimming shortened V by 2 bases and J by 1 base, and 9 bases separated the two germline ends. The CDR3 is made up of 14 amino acids. The CDR3 reads CASSLWGENTEAFF. The CDR3 coding sequence is TGCGCCAGCAGCTTATGGGGGGAGAACACTGAAGCTTTCTTT.

CDR3 sequence reads: CASTDSGVGNTIYF. The DNA of the CDR3 is TGTGCCAGCACCGACAGCGGGGTGGGAAACACCATATATTTT. The chain joins TRBV2 to TRBJ1-3; possibly TRBD1 for D (5 bases). The CDR3 totals 14 residues. Looked up from germline, CDR1 is SNHLY and CDR2 is FYNNEI. V gave up 7 bases and J gave up 4 bases, with 14 bases separating them.

This chain connects TRBV6-5 to TRBJ2-2; D might be TRBD2 (5 bases). Trimming took off 0 bases at V and 2 bases at J, with 10 bases between the two ends. The CDR3 covers 16 residues. Germline V CDR1 and CDR2: MNHEY, SVGAGI. The CDR3 nucleotides are TGTGCCAGCAGTTACTCGAGGGCACGTAACACCGGGGAGCTGTTTTTT. Encoded protein: CASSYSRARNTGELFF.

This clone was seen a few times. The chain links TRBV19 to TRBJ2-2; no clear D gene. Trimming pared 1 base from V and 1 base from J, leaving 4 bases between. The CDR3 runs 14 residues. Germline V CDR1 and CDR2: LNHDA, SQIVND (reference sequence). CDR3 bases: TGTGCCAGTAGTATAGGAGGGAACACCGGGGAGCTGTTTTTT. It specifies CASSIGGNTGELFF.

The chain links TRBV29-1 to TRBJ2-3; possibly TRBD2 for D (6 bases). The V gene lost 2 bases and the J gene lost 11 bases, with 14 bases spanning the gap. The germline V gene encodes CDR1 SQVTM and CDR2 ANQGSEA. The CDR3 contains 12 residues. The CDR3: CSVELGLGGQYF. The CDR3 region has the DNA TGCAGCGTTGAACTCGGTCTGGGGGGGCAGTATTTT.

The gene calls are TRBV4-2 and TRBJ1-3, with D maybe TRBD1 (5 bases). From germline, CDR1 is LGHNA and CDR2 YNFKEQ. This CDR3 is 16 amino acids long. V lost 2 bases and J 3 bases, leaving 14 bases between the germline ends. CDR3 DNA: TGTGCCAGCAGCCAACTTCTCCAGGGCCTTGGAAACACCATATATTTT. Encoded protein: CASSQLLQGLGNTIYF.

This clone has only a few counts. This chain connects TRBV7-9 to TRBJ2-7; TRBD1 agrees at 9 bases. Germline V gene lookup returns CDR1 SEHNR and CDR2 FQNEAQ (reference sequence). The junction had 3 bases not matched to a gene; V was cut back by 6 bases and J by 0 bases. CDR3 length equals 14 residues. This CDR3 is CASRGTGFSYEQYF. The CDR3 DNA sequence: TGTGCCAGCAGAGGGACAGGGTTCTCCTACGAGCAGTACTTC. The full variable domain, in which reference TRBV7-9 and TRBJ2-7 provide the parts outside the CDR3, is DTGVSQNPRHKITKRGQNVTFRCDPISEHNRLYWYRQTLGQGPEFLTYFQNEAQLEKSRLLSDRFSAERPKGSFSTLEIQRTEQGDSAMYLCASRGTGFSYEQYFGPGTRLTVT.

This rearrangement joins TRBV6-1 to TRBJ2-2; a weak D match, TRBD1 (6 bases). CDR1 and CDR2 from the germline V gene are MNHNS and SASEGT. With 10 bases removed from V and 4 bases from J, the gap between germline ends came to 16 bases. The CDR3 totals 14 residues. Here the CDR3 DNA reads TGTGCCACCCGAGGACAGATGGTCACCGGGGAGCTGTTTTTT. It is translated as CATRGQMVTGELFF.

This chain joins TRBV6-5 and TRBJ1-1; D perhaps matches TRBD1 (5 bases). The CDR3 is 12 residues long. Germline loops: CDR1 MNHEY, CDR2 SVGAGI. Trimming stripped 6 bases from V and 4 bases from J, with 9 bases between. The CDR3: CASSRGSTEAFF. CDR3 nucleotide sequence: TGTGCCAGCAGCCGGGGGTCCACTGAAGCTTTCTTT.

This chain uses TRBV28 with TRBJ2-3; unclear D gene. Trimming shortened V by 4 bases and J by 6 bases, and 8 bases separated the two germline ends. CDR3 length: 12 amino acids. Germline V CDR1 and CDR2: MDHEN, SYDVKM. The CDR3 bases are TGTGCCAGCAGTTCCCTAGTGGATACGCAGTATTTT. It yields the protein CASSSLVDTQYF.

The V call is TRBV5-4, the J call TRBJ1-1; 7 bases are a match to TRBD1. Germline V lookup: CDR1 SGHNT, CDR2 YYREEE (reference sequence). V gave up 3 bases and J gave up 0 bases; unmatched junction bases: 5. The CDR3 length is 15 residues. Here the CDR3 reads CASSSNTGVNTEAFF. The CDR3 coding sequence is TGTGCCAGCAGCTCAAATACAGGGGTGAACACTGAAGCTTTCTTT. Together with reference TRBV5-4 and TRBJ1-1, the CDR3 gives the full variable domain: ETGVTQSPTHLIKTRGQQVTLRCSSQSGHNTVSWYQQALGQGPQFIFQYYREEENGRGNFPPRFSGLQFPNYSSELNVNALELDDSALYLCASSSNTGVNTEAFFGQGTRLTVV.

The rearrangement joins TRBV5-1 to TRBJ1-5; D is perhaps TRBD1 (5 bases). This CDR3 has 15 amino acids. Trimming removed 2 bases from V and 3 bases from J, with 12 bases in between. Germline V gene data show CDR1 as SGHRS and CDR2 as YFSETQ. The CDR3 DNA sequence: TGCGCCAGCAGCTTAGACGGCAGGGACAATCAGCCCCAGCATTTT. It is translated as CASSLDGRDNQPQHF.

V usage is TRBV6-6 and J usage is TRBJ1-3, with D tentatively TRBD1 (5 bases). CDR3 length equals 14 residues. CDR1 MNHNY and CDR2 SVGAGI come from the germline V gene (reference sequence). V was trimmed by 9 bases and J by 0 bases, leaving 12 bases between them. For the CDR3, the DNA is TGTGCCAGTTACCCCGGGGGCTCTGGAAACACCATATATTTT. Translating gives CASYPGGSGNTIYF.

DNA for the CDR3: TGTGCCAGCAGTTCCCCGGGACTAGCGGGAGAGGGGCAAGAGACCCAGTACTTC. Translated: CASSSPGLAGEGQETQYF. The V and J genes are TRBV28 and TRBJ2-5; the match to TRBD2 covers 14 bases. The CDR3 is 18 amino acids. CDR1 and CDR2 (germline): MDHEN, SYDVKM. Germline trimming cut 4 bases from V and 2 bases from J; bases unmatched to any gene: 9.

This rearrangement joins TRBV2 to TRBJ2-7, with D possibly being TRBD2 (5 bases). Deletions cut 0 bases from V and 12 bases from J, with 18 bases between. This CDR3 has 14 amino acids. Looked up from germline, CDR1 is SNHLY and CDR2 is FYNNEI. CDR3 in amino acids: CASSEAAGAWGMYF. The CDR3 bases are TGTGCCAGCAGTGAAGCGGCGGGCGCATGGGGTATGTACTTC.

In its sample, this clone was seen once. The V call is TRBV19, the J call TRBJ2-7, with TRBD1 identical over 9 bases. Trimming at V came to 6 bases and at J to 4 bases, leaving 7 bases not matched to a gene. This CDR3 spans 14 amino acids. Germline CDR1 LNHDA, CDR2 SQIVND (reference sequence). CDR3 region: CASSDRDRVYEQYF. In nucleotides, the CDR3 is TGTGCCAGTAGCGACCGGGACAGGGTGTACGAGCAGTACTTC. The variable domain in full, completed from reference TRBV19 and TRBJ2-7, reads DGGITQSPKYLFRKEGQNVTLSCEQNLNHDAMYWYRQDPGQGLRLIYYSQIVNDFQKGDIAEGYSVSREKKESFPLTVTSAQKNPTAFYLCASSDRDRVYEQYFGPGTRLTVT.

The chain has TRBV9 and TRBJ2-5, with TRBD2 identical over 14 bases. V was clipped by 7 bases and J by 5 bases; unmatched bases: 7. The CDR3 loop spans 15 amino acids. The germline CDR1 and CDR2 sequences are SGDLS and YYNGEE. CDR3 DNA: TGTGCCAGCGGTACCGGGACTAGCGGGGGCGAGACCCAGTACTTC. Protein sequence: CASGTGTSGGETQYF.

The V and J genes are TRBV29-1 and TRBJ2-7, with D hard to call. Trimming took 1 base from V and 1 from J, leaving 5 bases between them. CDR1 is SQVTM, CDR2 ANQGSEA, per germline. This CDR3 is built from 12 residues. The CDR3 DNA reads as TGCAGCGTTGAAGGGCTTTCCTACGAGCAGTACTTC. It yields the protein CSVEGLSYEQYF.

CDR3 protein: CASSALQSDTQYF. Here the CDR3 DNA reads TGCGCCAGCAGCGCCTTACAGTCTGATACGCAGTATTTT. This chain connects TRBV5-1 to TRBJ2-3; D unclear. CDR1 is SGHRS, CDR2 YFSETQ, per germline. The CDR3 runs 13 residues. V gave up 4 bases and J gave up 6 bases, with 12 bases separating them.